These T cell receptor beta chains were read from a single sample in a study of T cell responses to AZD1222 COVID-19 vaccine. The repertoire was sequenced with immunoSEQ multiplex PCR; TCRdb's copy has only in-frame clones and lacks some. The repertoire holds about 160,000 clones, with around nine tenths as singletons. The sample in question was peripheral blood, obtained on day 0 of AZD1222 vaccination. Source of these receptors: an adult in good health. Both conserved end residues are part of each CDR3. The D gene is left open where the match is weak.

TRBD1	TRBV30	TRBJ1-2	CAWRLGQGNYGYTF	TGTGCCTGGAGGCTCGGACAGGGCAACTATGGCTACACCTTC
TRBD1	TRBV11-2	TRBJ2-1	CASSPPGQSSYNEQFF	TGTGCCAGCAGCCCGCCGGGACAGAGCTCCTACAATGAGCAGTTCTTC
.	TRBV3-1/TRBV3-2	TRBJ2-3	CASSQRNTDTQYF	TGTGCCAGCAGCCAAAGGAACACAGATACGCAGTATTTT
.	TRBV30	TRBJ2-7	CAWNSRAYEQYF	TGTGCCTGGAATTCAAGGGCCTACGAGCAGTACTTC
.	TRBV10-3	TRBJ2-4	CAISDTRDIQYF	TGTGCCATCAGTGACACCCGGGACATTCAGTACTTC
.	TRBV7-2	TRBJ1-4	CASSLDGNEKLFF	TGTGCCAGCAGCTTAGACGGGAATGAAAAACTGTTTTTT
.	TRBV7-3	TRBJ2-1	CASSPNTGIYNEQFF	TGTGCCAGCAGCCCTAATACAGGGATTTACAATGAGCAGTTCTTC
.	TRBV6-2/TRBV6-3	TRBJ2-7	CASSTTYEQYF	TGTGCCAGCAGCACCACCTACGAGCAGTACTTC
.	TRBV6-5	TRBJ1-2	CASSVWRDAQYPYTF	TGTGCCAGCTCCGTTTGGAGGGACGCCCAGTACCCCTACACCTTC
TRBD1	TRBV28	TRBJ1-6	CASSLPGQVDSPLHF	TGTGCCAGCAGCCTACCCGGACAGGTCGATTCACCCCTCCACTTT
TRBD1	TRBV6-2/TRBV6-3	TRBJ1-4	CASSDRQGEKLFF	TGTGCCAGCAGTGATCGACAGGGTGAAAAACTGTTTTTT
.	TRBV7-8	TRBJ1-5	CASSLSGAQNQPQHF	TGTGCCAGCAGCTTGTCCGGGGCTCAAAATCAGCCCCAGCATTTT
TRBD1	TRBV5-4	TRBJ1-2	CASSSGGQVGFPTYGYTF	TGTGCCAGCAGCTCGGGGGGACAGGTGGGATTTCCTACCTATGGCTACACCTTC